This T cell receptor beta chain was recovered during a study of blood T cell repertoires in COVID-19. About the research overall: Some COVID-19 samples were acute and others convalescent; all came from the United States, Italy and Spain.

The CDR3 length is 13 residues. Trimming removed 7 bases from V and 5 bases from J; junction bases left unmatched: 6. Original analysis: Amplification from reference gene primers served as the basis for estimated nucleated cell counts. Assay used: immunoSEQ multiplex PCR; TCRdb lists only in-frame clones, some missing. V and J calls plus clone size are reproduced from that table; the DNA served to infer D and trimming. Of under 350,000 clones in the sample, roughly 80% were seen once. The TCR originated in a woman aged 50 to 65 who had recovered from COVID-19. The chain recombines TRBV12-3 or TRBV12-4 with TRBJ1-1; 8 nucleotides agree with TRBD1. The sequenced material came from peripheral blood. In DNA, the CDR3 is TGTGCCAGCATCGAACAGGGGGATACTGAAGCTTTCTTT. Translated, it gives CASIEQGDTEAFF.